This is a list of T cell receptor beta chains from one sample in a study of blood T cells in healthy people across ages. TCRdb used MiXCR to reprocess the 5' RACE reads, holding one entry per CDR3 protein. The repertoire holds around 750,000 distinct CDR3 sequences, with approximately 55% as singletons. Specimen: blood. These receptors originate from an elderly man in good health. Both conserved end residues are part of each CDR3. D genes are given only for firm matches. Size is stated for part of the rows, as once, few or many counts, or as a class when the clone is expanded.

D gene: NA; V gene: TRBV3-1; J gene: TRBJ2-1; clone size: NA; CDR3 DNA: TGTGCCAGCAGCCACCTTCAAAATGAGCAGTTCTTC; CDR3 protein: CASSHLQNEQFF
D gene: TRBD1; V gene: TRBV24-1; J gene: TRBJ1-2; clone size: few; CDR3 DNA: TGTGCCACCAGTGCGATACAGGGGGGCTACACCTTC; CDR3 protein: CATSAIQGGYTF
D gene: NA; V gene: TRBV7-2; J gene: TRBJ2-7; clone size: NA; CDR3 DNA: TGTGCCAGCAGCGAAGGGGCAGGAGACGCCTACGAGCAGTACTTC; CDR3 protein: CASSEGAGDAYEQYF
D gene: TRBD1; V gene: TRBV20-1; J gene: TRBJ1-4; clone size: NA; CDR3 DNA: TGCAGTGCTAGAGAGGGGACAGCAACAACTAATGAAAAACTGTTTTTT; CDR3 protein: CSAREGTATTNEKLFF
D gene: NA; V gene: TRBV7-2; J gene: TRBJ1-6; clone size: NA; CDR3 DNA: TGTGCCAGCAGCCCCGAGGGGCGACCCCTCCACTTT; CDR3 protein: CASSPEGRPLHF
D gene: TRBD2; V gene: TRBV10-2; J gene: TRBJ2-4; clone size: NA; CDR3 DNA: TGCGCCAGCAGGGGACTAGCTTCCTACAATGAGCAGTACTTC; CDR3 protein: CASRGLASYNEQYF
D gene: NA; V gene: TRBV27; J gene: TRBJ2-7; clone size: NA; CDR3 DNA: TGTGCCAGCAGTCGCCCGGGACGGAAAAGCTCCTACGAGCAGTACTTC; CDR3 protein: CASSRPGRKSSYEQYF
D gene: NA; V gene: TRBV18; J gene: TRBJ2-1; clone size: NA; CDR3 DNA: TGTGCCAGCTCACCCGACAGAGTCAATGAGCAGTTCTTC; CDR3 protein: CASSPDRVNEQFF
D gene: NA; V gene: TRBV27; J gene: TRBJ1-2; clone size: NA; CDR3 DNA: TGTGCCAGCAGTCGAGGCTGGGGAGGAGATGGCTACACCTTC; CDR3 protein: CASSRGWGGDGYTF
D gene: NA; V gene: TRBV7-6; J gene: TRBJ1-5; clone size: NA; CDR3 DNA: TGTGCCAGCAGCTTAGTGCCGGGGGAAGGCAATCAGCCCCAGCATTTT; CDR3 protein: CASSLVPGEGNQPQHF
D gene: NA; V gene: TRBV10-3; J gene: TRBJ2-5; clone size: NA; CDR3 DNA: TGTGCCATCAGTCCAGGGGCCTACGAAGAGACCCAGTACTTC; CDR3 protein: CAISPGAYEETQYF
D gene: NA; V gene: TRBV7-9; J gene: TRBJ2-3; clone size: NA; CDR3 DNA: TGTGCCAGCAGCTTAGTCTTTCGGGGAGATAAGGACCACAGATACGCGTATTTT; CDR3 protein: CASSLVFRGDKDHRYAYF
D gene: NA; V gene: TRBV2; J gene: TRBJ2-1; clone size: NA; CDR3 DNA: TGTGCCAGCAGTGAGGCGGGAATTGAGCAGTTCTTC; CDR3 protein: CASSEAGIEQFF
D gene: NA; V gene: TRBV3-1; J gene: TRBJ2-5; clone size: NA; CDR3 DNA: TGTGCCAGCAGCCCCCGCCAGAATAGAGCAAGAGAGACCCAGTACTTC; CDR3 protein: CASSPRQNRARETQYF
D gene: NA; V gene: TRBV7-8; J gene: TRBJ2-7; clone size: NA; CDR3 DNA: TGTGCCAGCAGCTTAACAGAGCGGGCCTACGAGCAGTACTTC; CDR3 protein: CASSLTERAYEQYF
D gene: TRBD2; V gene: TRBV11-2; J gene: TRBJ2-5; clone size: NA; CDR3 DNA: TGTGCCAGCACCGGACTAGCGGGAAGTCGGCAAGAGACCCAGTACTTC; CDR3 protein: CASTGLAGSRQETQYF
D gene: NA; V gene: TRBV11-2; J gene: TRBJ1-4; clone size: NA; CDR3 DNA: TGTGCCAGCTCTGGTAGGGGCACAACTAATGAAAAACTGTTTTTT; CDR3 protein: CASSGRGTTNEKLFF
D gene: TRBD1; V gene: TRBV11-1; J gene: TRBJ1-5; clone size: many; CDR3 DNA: TGTGCCAGCAGCCGGACAGGGGGTCAGCCCCAGCATTTT; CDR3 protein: CASSRTGGQPQHF
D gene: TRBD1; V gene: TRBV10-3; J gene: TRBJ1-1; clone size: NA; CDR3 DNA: TGTGCCATCACCAAGGGGGCAGACACTGAAGCTTTCTTT; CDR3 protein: CAITKGADTEAFF
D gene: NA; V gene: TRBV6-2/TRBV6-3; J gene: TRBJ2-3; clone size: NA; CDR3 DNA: TGTGCCAGCAGTTTAAGGGGTCCGACTAGCACAGATACGCAGTATTTT; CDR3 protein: CASSLRGPTSTDTQYF
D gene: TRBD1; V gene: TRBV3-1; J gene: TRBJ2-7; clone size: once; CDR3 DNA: TGTGCCAGCAGTCAGGGACAGGGGTCCAACGAGCAGTACTTC; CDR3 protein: CASSQGQGSNEQYF
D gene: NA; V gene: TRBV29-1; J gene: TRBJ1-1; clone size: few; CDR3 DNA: TGCAGCGTTGGTGGAGCTATGAACACTGAAGCTTTCTTT; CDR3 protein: CSVGGAMNTEAFF
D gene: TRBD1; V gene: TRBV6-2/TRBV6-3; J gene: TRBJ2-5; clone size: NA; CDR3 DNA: TGTGCCAGCAGTTACTCGAGGGGACAGGGTCGGAGGAAGACCCAGTACTTC; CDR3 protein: CASSYSRGQGRRKTQYF
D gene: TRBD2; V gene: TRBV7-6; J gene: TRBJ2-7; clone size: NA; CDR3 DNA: TGTGCCAGCAGCCCACCGGGGGGACTAGCGGGTTACGAGCAGTACTTC; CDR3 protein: CASSPPGGLAGYEQYF
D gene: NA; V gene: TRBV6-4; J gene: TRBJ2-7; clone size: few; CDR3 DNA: TGTGCCAGCAGTGACCCGCTCGACGGCTCCTACGAGCAGTACTTC; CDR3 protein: CASSDPLDGSYEQYF
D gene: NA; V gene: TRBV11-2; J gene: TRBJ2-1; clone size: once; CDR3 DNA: TGTGCCAGCAGCTCTGTGCTTGAGCAGTTCTTC; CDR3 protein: CASSSVLEQFF
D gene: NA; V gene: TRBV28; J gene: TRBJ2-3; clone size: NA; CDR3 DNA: TGTGCCAGCAGTTTTGGTCCCGCCCCCAGCACAGATACGCAGTATTTT; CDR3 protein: CASSFGPAPSTDTQYF
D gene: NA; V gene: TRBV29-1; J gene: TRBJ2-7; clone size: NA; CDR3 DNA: TGCAGCGTGCGAACCCCAGGGTACTACGAGCAGTACTTC; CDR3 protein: CSVRTPGYYEQYF
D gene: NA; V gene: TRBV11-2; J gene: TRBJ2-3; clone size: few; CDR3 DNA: TGTGCCAGCACCGCACTAAATTCTTGGGGGGTAAACTCCTCCCAGCACAGATACGCGTATTTT; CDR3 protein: CASTALNSWGVNSSQHRYAYF
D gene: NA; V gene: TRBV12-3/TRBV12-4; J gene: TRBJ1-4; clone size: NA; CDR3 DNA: TGTGCCAGCAGTTTAATGGCCCGGGTTTGGTCTAATGAAAAACTGTTTTTT; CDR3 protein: CASSLMARVWSNEKLFF
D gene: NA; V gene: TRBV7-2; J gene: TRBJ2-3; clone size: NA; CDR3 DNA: TGTGCCAGCAGCTTGGGGGGCGGGATCACAGATACGCAGTATTTT; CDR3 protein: CASSLGGGITDTQYF
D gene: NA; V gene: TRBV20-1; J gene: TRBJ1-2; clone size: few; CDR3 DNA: TGCAGTGCTAGCGGGATACAGCGGGATGGCTACACCTTC; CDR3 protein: CSASGIQRDGYTF
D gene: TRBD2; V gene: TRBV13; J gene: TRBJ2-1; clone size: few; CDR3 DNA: TGTGCCAGCAGCCAACTAGCGGGGGCCTCCTACAATGAGCAGTTCTTC; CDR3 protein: CASSQLAGASYNEQFF
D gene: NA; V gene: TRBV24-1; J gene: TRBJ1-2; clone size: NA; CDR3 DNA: TGTGCCTCCAGTGATGCCGGGTCCTATGGCTACACCTTC; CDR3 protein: CASSDAGSYGYTF
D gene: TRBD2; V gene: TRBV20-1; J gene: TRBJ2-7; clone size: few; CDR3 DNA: TGCAGTGCTAAGGGCGGGACTAGCCCCTACGAGCAGTACTTC; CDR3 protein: CSAKGGTSPYEQYF
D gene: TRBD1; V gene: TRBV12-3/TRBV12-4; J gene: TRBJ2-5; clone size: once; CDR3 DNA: TGTGCCAGCACCGTTACAGGGGGTTCAGTTGAGACCCAGTACTTC; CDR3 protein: CASTVTGGSVETQYF
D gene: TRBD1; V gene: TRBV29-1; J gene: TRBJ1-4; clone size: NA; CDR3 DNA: TGCAGCGTTACGACAGGGGACGGGGCTAATGAAAAACTGTTTTTT; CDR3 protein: CSVTTGDGANEKLFF
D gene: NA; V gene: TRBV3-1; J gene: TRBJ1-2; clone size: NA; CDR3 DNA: TGTGCCAGCAGCCTCTCAGTCGAAGGCTATGGCTACACCTTC; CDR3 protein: CASSLSVEGYGYTF
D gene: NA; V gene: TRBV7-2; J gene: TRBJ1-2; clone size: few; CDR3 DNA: TGTGCCAGCAGCTTATTTGCAGGGTCGGCCTATGGCTACACCTTC; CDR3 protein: CASSLFAGSAYGYTF
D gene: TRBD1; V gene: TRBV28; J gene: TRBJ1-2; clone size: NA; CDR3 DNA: TGTGCCACCCCAAGGCCACCGGGACAGGACGATGAGGGGTATGGCTACACCTTC; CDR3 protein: CATPRPPGQDDEGYGYTF
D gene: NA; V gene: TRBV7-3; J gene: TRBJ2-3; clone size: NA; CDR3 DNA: TGTGCCAGCAGCTTAAGGCAGGGTCCCACAGATACGCAGTATTTT; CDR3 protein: CASSLRQGPTDTQYF
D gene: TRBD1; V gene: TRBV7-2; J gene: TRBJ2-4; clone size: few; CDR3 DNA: TGTGCCAGCAGCTTATGGGCAGGGGGTGGAAACATTCAGTACTTC; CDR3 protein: CASSLWAGGGNIQYF
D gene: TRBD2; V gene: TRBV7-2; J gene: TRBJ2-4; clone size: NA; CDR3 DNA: TGTGCCAGCAGCTTAAGTAGCGGGGGCCTCGGAAACATTCAGTACTTC; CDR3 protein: CASSLSSGGLGNIQYF
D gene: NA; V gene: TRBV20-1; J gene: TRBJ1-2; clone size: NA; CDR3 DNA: TGCAGTGCTCCGGGAGAAGGCTACACCTTC; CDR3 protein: CSAPGEGYTF
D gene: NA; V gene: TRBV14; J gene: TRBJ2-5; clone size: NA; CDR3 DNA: TGTGCCAGCAGCCAAGTAGCTGGCGGTTTTCAAGAGACCCAGTACTTC; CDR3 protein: CASSQVAGGFQETQYF
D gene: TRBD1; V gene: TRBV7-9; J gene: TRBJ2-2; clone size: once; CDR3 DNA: TGTGCCAGCAGCCAGGGGGCGAGCACCGGGGAGCTGTTTTTT; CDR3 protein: CASSQGASTGELFF
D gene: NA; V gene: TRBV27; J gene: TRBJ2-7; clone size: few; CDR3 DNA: TGTGCCAGCACTCACCTCTCAAGGAAGGGCTCCTACGAGCAGTACTTC; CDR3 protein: CASTHLSRKGSYEQYF
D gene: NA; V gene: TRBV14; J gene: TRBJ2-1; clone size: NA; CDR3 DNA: TGTGCCAGCAGCCAAGTTGCGGGTCGGAACAATGAGCAGTTCTTC; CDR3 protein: CASSQVAGRNNEQFF
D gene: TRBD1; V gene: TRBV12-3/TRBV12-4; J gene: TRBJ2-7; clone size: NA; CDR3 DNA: TGTGCCAGCAGAAGACAGGGAATAGGCTACGAGCAGTACTTC; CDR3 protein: CASRRQGIGYEQYF
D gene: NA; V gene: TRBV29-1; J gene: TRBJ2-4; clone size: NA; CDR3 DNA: TGCAGCGTTGGATTAATAGCCAAAAACATTCAGTACTTC; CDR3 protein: CSVGLIAKNIQYF
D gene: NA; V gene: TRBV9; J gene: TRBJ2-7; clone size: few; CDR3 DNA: TGTGCCAGCAGCGTCTCCGGGGGAGGCCACGAGCAGTACTTC; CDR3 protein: CASSVSGGGHEQYF
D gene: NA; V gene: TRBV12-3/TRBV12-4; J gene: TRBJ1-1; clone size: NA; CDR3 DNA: TGTGCCAGCAGTTTTTCAGGGATCACTGAAGCTTTCTTT; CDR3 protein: CASSFSGITEAFF
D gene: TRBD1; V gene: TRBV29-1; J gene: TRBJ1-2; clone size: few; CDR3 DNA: TGCAGCGACCAGACAGGGGGTAAAGCTGGCTACACCTTC; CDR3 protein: CSDQTGGKAGYTF
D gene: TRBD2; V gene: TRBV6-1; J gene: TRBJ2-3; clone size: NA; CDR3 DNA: TGTGCCAGCAGCGGGACTAGCGGGATTCTAAACAGATACGCGTATTTT; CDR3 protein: CASSGTSGILNRYAYF
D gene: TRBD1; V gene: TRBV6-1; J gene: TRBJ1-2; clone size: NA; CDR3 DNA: TGTGCCAGCAGTGCCGGACAGGGGATGGACTATGGCTACACCTTC; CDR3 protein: CASSAGQGMDYGYTF
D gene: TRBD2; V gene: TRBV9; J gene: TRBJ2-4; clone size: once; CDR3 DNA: TGTGCCAGCAGCGTAGAGGGACTAGCGGTAACGATAGGGGCCAAAAACATTCAGTACTTC; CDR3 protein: CASSVEGLAVTIGAKNIQYF